This TCR beta chain was observed in a study of T cells after yellow fever vaccination. Generation of TCR cDNA used 5'RACE template switching (which added a universal primer site and UMIs). TCRdb processed the 5' RACE reads anew with MiXCR; each CDR3 protein has one entry. The table has approximately 30,000 distinct CDR3 sequences, 4.4% seen once. This clonotype was found many times. Antigen unknown. General study points: Overall, a small share of clonotypes was seen in both CD4 and CD8 compartments. In post-booster samples, most primary-vaccination clones reappeared (about 96% CD4, about 91% CD8).

The receptor comes from a man aged 25-45 years who received the YFV17D yellow fever vaccine. The sample consisted of CD8+ T cells sorted from PBMCs, taken 5 days after the yellow fever booster vaccination.

The CDR3 here is CASSYVGVTDTQYF. The CDR3 DNA follows: TGTGCCAGCAGTTACGTTGGAGTCACAGATACGCAGTATTTT. The genes are TRBV6-5 and TRBJ2-3; D gene uncertain. Trimming pared 2 bases from V and 2 bases from J, leaving 8 bases between. Germline CDR1 and CDR2: MNHEY and SVGAGI. This CDR3 has 14 residues.